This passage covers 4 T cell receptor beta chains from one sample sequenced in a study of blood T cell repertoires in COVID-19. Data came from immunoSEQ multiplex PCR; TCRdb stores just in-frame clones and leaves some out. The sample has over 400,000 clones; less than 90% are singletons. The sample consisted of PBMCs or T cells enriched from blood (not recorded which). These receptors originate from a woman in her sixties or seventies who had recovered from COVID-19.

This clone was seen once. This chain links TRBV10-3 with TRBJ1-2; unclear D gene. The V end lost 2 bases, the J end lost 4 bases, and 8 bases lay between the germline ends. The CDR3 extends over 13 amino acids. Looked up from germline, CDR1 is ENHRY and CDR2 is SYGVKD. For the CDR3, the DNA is TGTGCCATCAGTGAGGTAGGCGGCTATGGCTACACCTTC. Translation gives CAISEVGGYGYTF.

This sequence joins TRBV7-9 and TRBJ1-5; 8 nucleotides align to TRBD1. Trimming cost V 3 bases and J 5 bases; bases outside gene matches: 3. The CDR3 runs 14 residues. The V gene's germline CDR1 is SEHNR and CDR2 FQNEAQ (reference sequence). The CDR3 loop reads CASSLSGGDQPQHF. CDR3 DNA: TGTGCCAGCAGCTTGTCAGGGGGCGATCAGCCCCAGCATTTT.

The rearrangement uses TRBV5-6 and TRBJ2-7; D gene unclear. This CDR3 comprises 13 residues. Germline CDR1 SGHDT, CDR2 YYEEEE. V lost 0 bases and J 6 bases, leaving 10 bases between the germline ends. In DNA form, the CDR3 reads TGTGCCAGCAGCTTGGTGAGTTCTAGCGAGCAGTACGTC. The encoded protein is CASSLVSSSEQYV.

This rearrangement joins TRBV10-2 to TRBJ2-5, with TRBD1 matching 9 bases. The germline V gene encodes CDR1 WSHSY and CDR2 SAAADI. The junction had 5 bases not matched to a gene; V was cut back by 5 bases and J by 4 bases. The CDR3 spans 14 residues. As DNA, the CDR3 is TGCGCCAGCAGTAACCGACAGGGGGTAGAGACCCAGTACTTC. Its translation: CASSNRQGVETQYF.